A selection of T cell receptor beta chains follows, all from one sample in a study of identical twins. TCRdb processed the 5' RACE reads anew with MiXCR; each CDR3 protein has one entry. Among 510,000 or so distinct CDR3 sequences listed, around 15% were seen once. The sample was also reused in another study, on yellow fever vaccine responses in identical twins.

Specimen: CD4+ T cells sorted from blood. Source of these receptors: a woman aged 18-35 years in good health. CDR3s include the opening cysteine and the closing phenylalanine or tryptophan. The order of the fields is clone size, V gene, J gene, D gene, CDR3 DNA, CDR3 protein. D genes are given only for firm matches. Clone size appears in some rows only: once, few, many, or a class for an expanded clone.

-	TRBV12-3/TRBV12-4	TRBJ2-5	TRBD2	TGTGCCAGCAGTTTAGCGCGAGTGGGCGGGAGGACCCTTGGGGAGACCCAGTACTTC	CASSLARVGGRTLGETQYF
-	TRBV20-1	TRBJ2-7	-	TGCAGTGCTAGAGCCACCTGGGAATACGAGCAGTACTTC	CSARATWEYEQYF
-	TRBV3-1	TRBJ2-1	TRBD2	TGTGCCAGCAGCCAGATGGGGGGGGAGCAGTTCTTC	CASSQMGGEQFF
few	TRBV10-3	TRBJ2-1	-	TGTGCCATCAGTGGAGTAGGGGGCGGGATCTCCTACAATGAGCAGTTCTTC	CAISGVGGGISYNEQFF
few	TRBV3-1	TRBJ1-1	-	TGTGCCAGCAGCCAATTGGGAGTTGCAGGACTGAACACTGAAGCTTTCTTT	CASSQLGVAGLNTEAFF
-	TRBV27	TRBJ2-7	TRBD1	TGTGCCAGCAGTTGGATCCGGACAGGGGGGTACGAGCAGTACTTC	CASSWIRTGGYEQYF
few	TRBV5-1	TRBJ1-1	-	TGCGCCAGCAGCTTGGTGGTGCAGATGAACACTGAAGCTTTCTTT	CASSLVVQMNTEAFF
-	TRBV7-9	TRBJ2-7	-	TGTGCCAGCAGCTTAGGGGTAGGGGGGAGCCTATTCTACGAGCAGTACTTC	CASSLGVGGSLFYEQYF
-	TRBV28	TRBJ2-3	TRBD1	TGTGCCAGCTGCCGACAGGGACCAAACCCCACAGATACGCAGTATTTT	CASCRQGPNPTDTQYF
few	TRBV12-3/TRBV12-4	TRBJ2-5	TRBD2	TGTGCCAGCAGACCCGGACTAGCGGCGTACCAAGAGACCCAGTACTTC	CASRPGLAAYQETQYF
few	TRBV5-1	TRBJ2-5	-	TGCGCCAGCAGCGTTATGGGGGGGCTCCAAGAGACCCAGTACTTC	CASSVMGGLQETQYF
many	TRBV12-3/TRBV12-4	TRBJ2-1	-	TGTGCCAGCAGTTCAATAGGCGAGCAGTTCTTC	CASSSIGEQFF
few	TRBV7-2	TRBJ2-1	-	TGTGCCAGCAGCTCAGCCGGGACAAGGGTGTTCTTC	CASSSAGTRVFF
-	TRBV12-3/TRBV12-4	TRBJ1-6	-	TGTGCCAGCAGTCCGTCGGGAGGGCGGGGTAATTCACCCCTCCACTTT	CASSPSGGRGNSPLHF
-	TRBV2	TRBJ2-1	-	TGTGCCAGCAGCCGGACTCGCGTGGATTACAATGAGCAGTTCTTC	CASSRTRVDYNEQFF
-	TRBV11-3	TRBJ2-7	TRBD2	TGTGCCAGCAGCTTGTCTAGCGGGAGTAGGGGGTCCTACGAGCAGTACTTC	CASSLSSGSRGSYEQYF
-	TRBV20-1	TRBJ2-1	-	TGCAGTGCTAGCCCCCTGTGGGATGAGCAGTTCTTC	CSASPLWDEQFF
-	TRBV5-1	TRBJ2-7	-	TGCGCCAGCAGCTATACTTTTCCGGGACATCGCTACGAGCAGTACTTC	CASSYTFPGHRYEQYF
few	TRBV10-3	TRBJ2-7	-	TGTGCCATCAGTGAGCGGGACCCAATTTCCTACGAGCAGTACTTC	CAISERDPISYEQYF
-	TRBV4-2	TRBJ2-2	-	TGTGCCAGCAGCCGGGCTAGCGAGCAGGGAGGGGAGCTGTTTTTT	CASSRASEQGGELFF
few	TRBV6-1	TRBJ2-1	TRBD2	TGTGCCAGCAGTGAAGAGGGACTAGCCACTAATGAGCAGTTCTTC	CASSEEGLATNEQFF
once	TRBV11-2	TRBJ2-4	TRBD1	TGTGCCAGCAGCGGTGCCGGGACAGGGGGGCGAAACATTCAGTACTTC	CASSGAGTGGRNIQYF
once	TRBV15	TRBJ1-4	TRBD1	TGTGCCACCAGCAGAGAGGGACAGACTAATGAAAAACTGTTTTTT	CATSREGQTNEKLFF
few	TRBV3-1	TRBJ2-7	-	TGTGCCAGCAGTTCGACCGGAGGGAGTCCCTACGAGCAGTACTTC	CASSSTGGSPYEQYF
many	TRBV7-2	TRBJ2-3	-	TGTGCCAGCAGCTTAAGAGCGGGCTCTAGCACAGATACGCAGTATTTT	CASSLRAGSSTDTQYF
few	TRBV20-1	TRBJ2-2	TRBD1	TGCAGTGCTACCCGACAGGGTTGGTACACCGGGGAGCTGTTTTTT	CSATRQGWYTGELFF
few	TRBV20-1	TRBJ2-5	TRBD2	TGCAGTGCCGGACGGAAGCGGGATTTCCAAGAGACCCAGTACTTC	CSAGRKRDFQETQYF
-	TRBV5-1	TRBJ2-1	TRBD1	TGCGCCAGCAGTCCCGGCCGACAGGGGTATGAGCAGTTCTTC	CASSPGRQGYEQFF
many	TRBV20-1	TRBJ1-1	-	TGCAGTGCTCCTACCCATTTGGACACTGAAGCTTTCTTT	CSAPTHLDTEAFF
-	TRBV28	TRBJ1-1	-	TGTGCCAGCAGTTTAATGGGGGGGAAGGAAGCTGAAGCTTTCTTT	CASSLMGGKEAEAFF
-	TRBV5-1	TRBJ2-5	TRBD1	TGCGCCAGCAGCACCGGACAGGTTGGAGAGACCCAGTACTTC	CASSTGQVGETQYF
few	TRBV7-6	TRBJ2-5	TRBD2	TGTGCCAGCAGCTTAGGGACTAGCGGGGGCCTCCTGTCCCAGTACTTC	CASSLGTSGGLLSQYF
-	TRBV27	TRBJ2-1	TRBD2	TGTGCCAGCAGTTTCCTGGCTAGCGGGATTATCAATGAGCAGTTCTTC	CASSFLASGIINEQFF
-	TRBV11-3	TRBJ2-7	-	TGTGCCAGCAGCCAGAAACAGAGCTACGAGCAGTACTTC	CASSQKQSYEQYF
-	TRBV18	TRBJ2-1	TRBD2	TGTGCCAGCTCACCATCGCTAGCGGGAGGCTCCTTCTTC	CASSPSLAGGSFF
-	TRBV28	TRBJ2-5	-	TGTGCCAGCAGTCGACCAAGAGGACGGGAGACCCAGTACTTC	CASSRPRGRETQYF
-	TRBV6-5	TRBJ1-3	-	TGTGCCAGCAGTTATCAAGTGGGAGGGTCTGGAAACACCATATATTTT	CASSYQVGGSGNTIYF
many	TRBV20-1	TRBJ2-5	-	TGCAGTGCATCGACAGGCCTACTTCAAGAGACCCAGTACTTC	CSASTGLLQETQYF
many	TRBV12-3/TRBV12-4	TRBJ1-3	-	TGTGCCAGCAGTTTTGGGCGCTCTGGAAACACCATATATTTT	CASSFGRSGNTIYF
-	TRBV12-3/TRBV12-4	TRBJ1-4	-	TGTGCCAGCAGCGCAGGGAGGAGGGATGAAAAACTGTTTTTT	CASSAGRRDEKLFF
-	TRBV28	TRBJ2-1	TRBD2	TGTGCCAGCAGTTTAGGTCTAGCGGGACTCCTAACGTTTCTTGGCAATGAGCAGTTCTTC	CASSLGLAGLLTFLGNEQFF
many	TRBV27	TRBJ2-5	TRBD1	TGTGCCAGCAGAACCAGATTAGTGGGACAGCAAGAGACCCAGTACTTC	CASRTRLVGQQETQYF
many	TRBV5-5	TRBJ2-5	-	TGTGCCAGCAGCTTGGTCGCCCAAGAGACCCAGTACTTC	CASSLVAQETQYF
-	TRBV24-1	TRBJ2-7	TRBD2	TGTGCCACCAGTCCTAGCGGGGGAACCTACGAGCAGTACTTC	CATSPSGGTYEQYF
-	TRBV7-3	TRBJ2-3	TRBD2	TGTGCCAGCGCCAGCGGGATTCATACAGATACGCAGTATTTT	CASASGIHTDTQYF
few	TRBV5-1	TRBJ2-1	-	TGCGCCAGCAGCCGGGAAGTAACAGGCCCCCATGAGCAGTTCTTC	CASSREVTGPHEQFF
-	TRBV12-5	TRBJ2-7	-	TGTGCTAGTGGTTTGGTACTCGGGCGGGACTCATACGAGCAGTACTTC	CASGLVLGRDSYEQYF
many	TRBV20-1	TRBJ2-3	TRBD2	TGCAGTGCTCCAGTTAGCGGGGCCACAGATACGCAGTATTTT	CSAPVSGATDTQYF
few	TRBV27	TRBJ1-1	-	TGTGCCAGCAGTTTTGGGGGGGTAAGCACTGAAGCTTTCTTT	CASSFGGVSTEAFF
-	TRBV20-1	TRBJ2-3	-	TGCAGTGCTGGACTCTGGGGGCCAACGACAGATACGCAGTATTTT	CSAGLWGPTTDTQYF